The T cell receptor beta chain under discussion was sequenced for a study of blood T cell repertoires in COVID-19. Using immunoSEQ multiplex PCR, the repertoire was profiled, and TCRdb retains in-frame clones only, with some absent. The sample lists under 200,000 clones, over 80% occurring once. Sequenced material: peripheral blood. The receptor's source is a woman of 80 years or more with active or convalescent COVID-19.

The CDR3 bases are TGTGCCAGCAGCCCCCCCTACGTCCCGAGCTCTGGAAACACCATATATTTT. It codes for CASSPPYVPSSGNTIYF. This sequence joins TRBV7-9 and TRBJ1-3; D unclear. Germline V gene sequence: CDR1 SEHNR, CDR2 FQNEAQ (reference sequence). The CDR3 is 17 amino acids. Trimming took 5 bases from V and 0 from J, leaving 17 bases between them. Full variable domain (outside the CDR3, taken from reference TRBV7-9 and TRBJ1-3): DTGVSQNPRHKITKRGQNVTFRCDPISEHNRLYWYRQTLGQGPEFLTYFQNEAQLEKSRLLSDRFSAERPKGSFSTLEIQRTEQGDSAMYLCASSPPYVPSSGNTIYFGEGSWLTVV.